Listed below are T cell receptor beta chains from one sample, sequenced in a study of blood T cell repertoires in COVID-19. Sequenced by immunoSEQ multiplex PCR; TCRdb stores in-frame clones only, minus some. This table holds tens of thousands of clones, 80% to 90% found once. Sequences were obtained from peripheral blood. The receptor set was obtained from a human donor with active COVID-19. The donor label of this sample is uncertain. Both conserved end residues are part of each CDR3. Each record gives: V gene, clone size, D gene, J gene, CDR3 DNA, CDR3 protein. A D gene is named only where the DNA matches it firmly. The listing skips clone size in some rows; elsewhere it reads once, few, many or a size class.

v_call: TRBV28
clone_size: NA
d_call: TRBD2
j_call: TRBJ2-1
cdr3_nt: TGTGCCAGCAGTTCGGCCGGGACTAGCGGATTTAATGAGCAGTTCTTC
cdr3_aa: CASSSAGTSGFNEQFF

v_call: TRBV7-2
clone_size: NA
d_call: TRBD1
j_call: TRBJ2-7
cdr3_nt: TGTGCCAGCAGCTTAGCCGGGACAGGAGTCTACGAGCAGTACTTC
cdr3_aa: CASSLAGTGVYEQYF

v_call: TRBV5-6
clone_size: NA
d_call: NA
j_call: TRBJ2-7
cdr3_nt: TGTGCCAGCAGCTTGATCCGGGGCTCCTACGAGCAGTACTTC
cdr3_aa: CASSLIRGSYEQYF

v_call: TRBV10-3
clone_size: NA
d_call: TRBD2
j_call: TRBJ2-3
cdr3_nt: TGTGCCATCAGTGAGTCCCCTAGCGGGAGTAAAGATACGCAGTATTTT
cdr3_aa: CAISESPSGSKDTQYF

v_call: TRBV12-3/TRBV12-4
clone_size: few
d_call: NA
j_call: TRBJ2-7
cdr3_nt: TGTGCCAGCAGTTTAGAGTGGAGCTTGCAGTACTTC
cdr3_aa: CASSLEWSLQYF

v_call: TRBV6-5
clone_size: NA
d_call: NA
j_call: TRBJ1-6
cdr3_nt: TGTGCCAGCGGACGTTCACGGACAGATAATTCACCCCTCCACTTT
cdr3_aa: CASGRSRTDNSPLHF

v_call: TRBV28
clone_size: once
d_call: TRBD2
j_call: TRBJ2-6
cdr3_nt: TGTGCCAGCAGTTCACCGGGGGGAAACTCTGGGGCCAACGTCCTGACTTTC
cdr3_aa: CASSSPGGNSGANVLTF

v_call: TRBV11-3
clone_size: NA
d_call: NA
j_call: TRBJ2-1
cdr3_nt: TGTGCCAGCAGCTTAGAATGGCCAGGCTTGGTCACAAATGAGCAGTTCTTC
cdr3_aa: CASSLEWPGLVTNEQFF

v_call: TRBV2
clone_size: NA
d_call: TRBD2
j_call: TRBJ2-7
cdr3_nt: TGTGCCAGCAGTGTTGGAGCGGGGGCCCCCTACGAGCAGTACTTC
cdr3_aa: CASSVGAGAPYEQYF

v_call: TRBV4-1
clone_size: NA
d_call: TRBD2
j_call: TRBJ2-3
cdr3_nt: TGCGCCAGCAGCCGAGCGATAGGGACTAGCGGGAGCACAGATACGCAGTATTTT
cdr3_aa: CASSRAIGTSGSTDTQYF

v_call: TRBV9
clone_size: NA
d_call: TRBD1
j_call: TRBJ2-1
cdr3_nt: TGTGCCAGCAGCTCATGGGGCCTCCGGGACAGGCACAATGAGCAGTTCTTC
cdr3_aa: CASSSWGLRDRHNEQFF

v_call: TRBV4-1
clone_size: NA
d_call: NA
j_call: TRBJ1-3
cdr3_nt: TGCGCCAGCAGCCAGAGCCTCTCTGGAAACACCATATATTTT
cdr3_aa: CASSQSLSGNTIYF

v_call: TRBV19
clone_size: NA
d_call: NA
j_call: TRBJ1-2
cdr3_nt: TGTGCCAGTTCACCCGGCCGAGGGAACACCTTC
cdr3_aa: CASSPGRGNTF

v_call: TRBV28
clone_size: few
d_call: NA
j_call: TRBJ2-3
cdr3_nt: TGTGCCAGCAGTCGAGGCGCCAGTCCCACAGATACGCAGTATTTT
cdr3_aa: CASSRGASPTDTQYF